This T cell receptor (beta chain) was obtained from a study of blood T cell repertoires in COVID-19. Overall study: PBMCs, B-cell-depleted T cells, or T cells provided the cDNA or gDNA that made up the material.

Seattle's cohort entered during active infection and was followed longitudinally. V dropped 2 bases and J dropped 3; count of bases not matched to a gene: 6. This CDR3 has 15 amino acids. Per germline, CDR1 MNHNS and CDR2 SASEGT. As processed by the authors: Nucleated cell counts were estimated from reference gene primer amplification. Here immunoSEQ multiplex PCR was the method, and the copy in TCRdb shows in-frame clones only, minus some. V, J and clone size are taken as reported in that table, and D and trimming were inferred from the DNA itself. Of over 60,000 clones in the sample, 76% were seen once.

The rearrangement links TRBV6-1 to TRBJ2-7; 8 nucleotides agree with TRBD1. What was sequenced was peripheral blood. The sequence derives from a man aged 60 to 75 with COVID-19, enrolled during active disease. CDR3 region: CASSEQGAQNYEQYF. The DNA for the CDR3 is TGTGCCAGCAGTGAACAGGGGGCGCAGAACTACGAGCAGTACTTC.